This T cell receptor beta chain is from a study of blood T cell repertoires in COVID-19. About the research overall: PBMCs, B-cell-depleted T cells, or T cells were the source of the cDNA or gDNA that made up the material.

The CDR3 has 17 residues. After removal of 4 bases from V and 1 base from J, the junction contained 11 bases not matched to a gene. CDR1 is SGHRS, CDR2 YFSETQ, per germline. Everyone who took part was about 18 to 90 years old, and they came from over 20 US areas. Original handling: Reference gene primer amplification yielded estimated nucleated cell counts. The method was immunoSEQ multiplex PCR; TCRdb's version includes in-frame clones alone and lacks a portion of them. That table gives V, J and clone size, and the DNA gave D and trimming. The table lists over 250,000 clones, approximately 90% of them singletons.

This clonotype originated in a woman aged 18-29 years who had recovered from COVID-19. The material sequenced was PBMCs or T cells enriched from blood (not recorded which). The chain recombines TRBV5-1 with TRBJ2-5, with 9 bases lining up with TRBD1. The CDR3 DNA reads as TGCGCCAGCAGCACCGGACAGGGGCGGAGGTCCCAAGAGACCCAGTACTTC. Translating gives CASSTGQGRRSQETQYF.